These 15 T cell receptor beta chains were all obtained from the same sample, sequenced in a study of hypomethylating agent response in myelodysplastic syndrome. The assay was immunoSEQ multiplex PCR, and TCRdb's table has in-frame clones only and misses some. The sample holds under 3,500 clones, approximately 84% seen once. The sample here was bone marrow, taken before or after starting hypomethylating agent treatment for myelodysplastic syndrome (not recorded which). Receptor source: a human donor with myelodysplastic syndrome.

This chain joins TRBV2 and TRBJ2-3; D gene uncertain. Germline V gene data show CDR1 as SNHLY and CDR2 as FYNNEI. The CDR3 covers 11 residues. V lost 9 bases and J 4 bases, leaving 8 bases between the germline ends. CDR3 in amino acids: CASSRADTQYF. DNA for the CDR3: TGTGCCAGTAGTCGGGCAGATACGCAGTATTTT.

J is TRBJ2-3 and V is TRBV5-6; a weak D match, TRBD2 (5 bases). V lost 1 base, J lost 5 bases, and 14 bases lay in between. This CDR3 comprises 15 residues. Germline CDR1 is SGHDT and CDR2 is YYEEEE. The CDR3 region is CASSLNGPGVDTQYF. DNA of the CDR3: TGTGCCAGCAGCTTGAACGGCCCCGGGGTAGATACGCAGTATTTT.

The J gene is TRBJ1-2, the V gene TRBV11-2; 8 bases match TRBD1. V shed 5 bases, J shed 2 bases, and the junction held 7 bases outside the gene matches. The CDR3 length is 15 residues. Germline assignment: CDR1 SGHAT and CDR2 FQNNGV. The CDR3 region is CASSPRQGSNYGYTF. In nucleotides, the CDR3 is TGTGCCAGCAGCCCCCGACAGGGGAGCAACTATGGCTACACCTTC.

J is TRBJ1-6 and V is TRBV6-5; D is unresolved. The CDR3 runs 14 residues. Germline V gene lookup returns CDR1 MNHEY and CDR2 SVGAGI. Trimming shortened V by 4 bases and J by 0 bases, and 4 bases separated the two germline ends. CDR3: CASSSFSYNSPLHF. CDR3 DNA: TGTGCCAGCAGTTCCTTCTCCTATAATTCACCCCTCCACTTT.

The rearrangement joins TRBV30 to TRBJ1-1, with TRBD1 as a possible D gene (5 bases). V was clipped by 5 bases and J by 6 bases, with 10 bases between them. The CDR3 contains 11 residues. Germline V gene sequence: CDR1 GTSNPN, CDR2 SVGIG (reference sequence). In DNA, the CDR3 is TGTGCCTGGGGGCCAGGGTCTGAAGCTTTCTTT. It is translated as CAWGPGSEAFF.

The chain links TRBV11-2 to TRBJ2-3; 12 positions match TRBD2. Germline V gene sequence: CDR1 SGHAT, CDR2 FQNNGV. The CDR3 is 15 residues long. The V segment lost 3 bases and the J segment 3 bases; nucleotides outside the gene matches: 1. CDR3 residues: CASSFTSGGTDTQYF. The CDR3, as DNA: TGTGCCAGCAGCTTTACTAGCGGGGGGACAGATACGCAGTATTTT.

This chain connects TRBV11-3 to TRBJ2-7; 11 positions agree with TRBD2. The ends lost 5 bases at V and 2 bases at J; junction bases unmatched: 5. This CDR3 has 15 amino acids. Germline values: CDR1 SGHNT, CDR2 YENEEA. In nucleotides, the CDR3 is TGTGCCAGCAGCCTTGGGACTAGCGGCCCCTACGAGCAGTACTTC. Translation gives CASSLGTSGPYEQYF.

The chain uses TRBV5-1 and TRBJ2-7, with D hard to call. The germline CDR1 and CDR2 sequences are SGHRS and YFSETQ. Between the trimmed V and J ends, which lost 5 bases and 2 bases, there was a span of 14 bases. The CDR3 consists of 14 residues. CDR3 sequence reads: CASRYDGTPYEQYF. The DNA for the CDR3 is TGCGCCAGCAGATATGACGGAACCCCCTACGAGCAGTACTTC.

The chain links TRBV6-9 to TRBJ1-2; TRBD1 matches 12 bases. The V gene end was trimmed by 4 bases and the J gene end by 7 bases; junction bases not matched to a gene: 4. Germline V lookup: CDR1 MNHGY, CDR2 SVAAGI. The CDR3 has 14 residues. The CDR3: CASSSGTGGIGYTF. The CDR3 region has the DNA TGTGCCAGCAGTTCCGGGACAGGGGGCATTGGCTACACCTTC.

The chain joins TRBV6-4 to TRBJ1-1; D not resolved. Trimming cost V 5 bases and J 10 bases, with 17 bases left between them. The CDR3 sequence is 13 residues long. CDR1 MRHNA and CDR2 SNTAGT come from the germline V gene. Here the CDR3 reads CASSYHYTKLAFF. The CDR3, as DNA: TGTGCCAGCAGTTACCACTATACGAAGTTAGCTTTCTTT.

The rearrangement uses TRBV15 and TRBJ1-3; D is undetermined. Trimming took 0 bases from V and 0 from J, leaving 12 bases between them. This CDR3 spans 17 amino acids. Germline-derived CDR1 and CDR2 are LNHNV and YYDKDF (reference sequence). The DNA for the CDR3 is TGTGCCACCAGCAGAGATCCGGGAATCCGCTCTGGAAACACCATATATTTT. Protein: CATSRDPGIRSGNTIYF.

The chain employs TRBV19 and TRBJ1-2; D is possibly TRBD1 (6 bases). Looked up from germline, CDR1 is LNHDA and CDR2 is SQIVND (reference sequence). The CDR3 has 15 residues. V lost 3 bases, J lost 7 bases, and 18 bases lay in between. The CDR3 region has the DNA TGTGCCAGTAGTATTAATCCGAACAGGGACGCTGGCTACACCTTC. Encoded protein: CASSINPNRDAGYTF.

This clone was counted a few times. The chain combines TRBV28 with TRBJ1-2; possibly TRBD1 for D (6 bases). The germline gives CDR1 MDHEN, CDR2 SYDVKM. With 2 bases removed from V and 4 bases from J, the gap between germline ends came to 8 bases. The CDR3 covers 13 residues. For the CDR3, the DNA is TGTGCCAGCAGTTTAGGACAGCCCTATGGCTACACCTTC. This gives the protein CASSLGQPYGYTF.

The V call is TRBV28, the J call TRBJ1-2; 9 nucleotides match TRBD1. Germline V lookup: CDR1 MDHEN, CDR2 SYDVKM. V shed 6 bases and J 1 base; nucleotides not matched to a gene: 9. The CDR3 has 16 amino acids. The CDR3 is CASRPPGQGLNYGYTF. CDR3 sequence (DNA): TGTGCCAGCAGACCACCGGGACAGGGCCTTAACTATGGCTACACCTTC.

This chain links TRBV7-2 with TRBJ2-7; no clear D. The germline V and J ends were trimmed by 3 bases and 3 bases, with 3 bases remaining between them. The CDR3 is 11 residues long. Germline loops: CDR1 SGHTA, CDR2 FQGNSA. CDR3 coding DNA: TGTGCCAGCAGCTTTTACTACGAGCAGTACTTC. Protein sequence: CASSFYYEQYF. Full variable domain (rest looked up from reference TRBV7-2 and TRBJ2-7): GAGVSQSPSNKVTEKGKDVELRCDPISGHTALYWYRQSLGQGLEFLIYFQGNSAPDKSGLPSDRFSAERTGGSVSTLTIQRTQQEDSAVYLCASSFYYEQYFGPGTRLTVT.